Listed below are T cell receptor beta chains from one sample, sequenced in a study of cytomegalovirus exposure and HLA in healthy donors. The repertoire was sequenced with immunoSEQ multiplex PCR; TCRdb's copy has only in-frame clones and lacks some. There are more than 90,000 clones in the sample, with approximately 6.8% held by the top ten. The specimen sequenced was PBMCs. The source of these receptors is a man aged 35-49 years in good health and CMV-seropositive. The CDR3 runs from the conserved cysteine through the conserved F or W. A D gene is named only where the DNA matches it firmly.

TRBV10-1	.	TRBJ1-2	CASSDRAGYGYTF	TGCGCCAGCAGTGACAGGGCTGGCTATGGCTACACCTTC
TRBV10-3	TRBD1	TRBJ1-5	CAIRDRGQPQHF	TGTGCCATCCGGGACAGGGGGCAGCCCCAGCATTTT
TRBV29-1	.	TRBJ2-4	CSARRGSLAKNIQYF	TGCAGCGCACGACGAGGGAGCCTAGCCAAAAACATTCAGTACTTC
TRBV5-1	.	TRBJ2-7	CASSLPDTSSYEQYF	TGCGCCAGCAGCTTGCCGGACACGAGCTCCTACGAGCAGTACTTC
TRBV15	TRBD2	TRBJ2-3	CATSRDFAGGRDTQYF	TGTGCCACCAGCAGAGATTTTGCGGGAGGTAGGGATACGCAGTATTTT
TRBV19	TRBD2	TRBJ2-3	CASSILAGATDTQYF	TGTGCCAGTAGTATACTAGCGGGAGCCACAGATACGCAGTATTTT
TRBV4-1	TRBD2	TRBJ2-1	CASSQDRGGEDEQFF	TGCGCCAGCAGCCAAGATCGGGGGGGAGAGGATGAGCAGTTCTTC
TRBV29-1	.	TRBJ2-7	CSVEGSGTLSYEQYF	TGCAGCGTTGAAGGAAGTGGGACACTCTCCTACGAGCAGTACTTC
TRBV2	.	TRBJ2-1	CASSEGGFSSYNEQFF	TGTGCCAGCAGTGAAGGAGGGTTTAGCTCCTACAATGAGCAGTTCTTC
TRBV27	TRBD2	TRBJ2-7	CATHSSGIFYEQYF	TGTGCCACCCATAGTAGCGGGATTTTCTACGAGCAGTACTTC
TRBV28	.	TRBJ2-1	CASSVRGNEQFF	TGTGCCAGCAGCGTGAGAGGGAATGAGCAGTTCTTC
TRBV5-1	TRBD1	TRBJ2-2	CASTTGQGSGAKTGELFF	TGCGCCAGCACTACGGGACAGGGATCGGGGGCGAAAACCGGGGAGCTGTTTTTT
TRBV18	.	TRBJ2-7	CASSPDAGTEQYF	TGTGCCAGCTCACCAGATGCCGGGACAGAGCAGTACTTC
TRBV6-6	TRBD1	TRBJ1-1	CASSFLGQGPEAFF	TGTGCCAGCAGTTTCCTTGGACAGGGGCCTGAAGCTTTCTTT
TRBV4-1	.	TRBJ2-3	CASNPPGHRWADTQYF	TGCGCCAGCAACCCCCCGGGACACCGATGGGCGGATACGCAGTATTTT
TRBV29-1	TRBD1	TRBJ1-1	CSVTYGTGGTEAFF	TGCAGCGTGACCTATGGGACAGGGGGCACTGAAGCTTTCTTT
TRBV19	TRBD1	TRBJ2-2	CASSDRGRTGELFF	TGTGCCAGTAGTGACAGGGGGCGAACCGGGGAGCTGTTTTTT
TRBV7-2	TRBD2	TRBJ2-7	CASSFPTSGLSSYEQYF	TGTGCCAGCAGCTTCCCGACTAGCGGGTTGAGCTCCTACGAGCAGTACTTC
TRBV5-1	.	TRBJ2-3	CASSFPGTPDTQYF	TGCGCCAGCAGCTTCCCCGGGACACCAGATACGCAGTATTTT
TRBV5-1	.	TRBJ2-5	CASSLYTRAETQYF	TGCGCCAGCAGCTTATACACCAGGGCTGAGACCCAGTACTTC
TRBV27	.	TRBJ1-2	CASSSTQTADYGYTF	TGTGCCAGCAGTTCGACCCAGACAGCAGACTATGGCTACACCTTC
TRBV29-1	.	TRBJ2-1	CSVEGTGRKLAGNNEQFF	TGCAGCGTTGAGGGGACAGGGAGAAAACTAGCGGGGAACAATGAGCAGTTCTTC
TRBV28	TRBD1	TRBJ1-2	CASTKQQGALLGYGYTF	TGTGCCAGCACCAAACAGCAGGGGGCGCTTCTAGGGTATGGCTACACCTTC
TRBV7-9	.	TRBJ1-1	CASSLYDMNTEAFF	TGTGCCAGCAGCTTGTACGACATGAACACTGAAGCTTTCTTT
TRBV2	TRBD1	TRBJ2-7	CASSLTWDRGRWDSHEQYF	TGTGCCAGCAGCCTAACGTGGGACAGGGGGCGCTGGGACTCCCACGAGCAGTACTTC
TRBV5-1	.	TRBJ2-6	CASEESGANVLTF	TGCGCCAGCGAAGAGAGTGGGGCCAACGTCCTGACTTTC
TRBV6-1	.	TRBJ2-1	CASSEGGQKQFF	TGTGCCAGCAGTGAAGGAGGGCAGAAGCAGTTCTTC
TRBV4-3	.	TRBJ1-1	CASSQEEGTEAFF	TGCGCCAGCAGCCAAGAGGAGGGAACTGAAGCTTTCTTT
TRBV7-6	.	TRBJ1-1	CASSSGGHTEAFF	TGTGCCAGCAGCTCCGGGGGGCACACTGAAGCTTTCTTT
TRBV15	TRBD2	TRBJ2-2	CATSRGAGESPGELFF	TGTGCCACCAGCAGAGGGGCGGGAGAGAGTCCCGGGGAGCTGTTTTTT
TRBV27	TRBD1	TRBJ2-7	CASSRGQGPSYEQYF	TGTGCCAGCAGTCGTGGACAGGGCCCATCCTACGAGCAGTACTTC
TRBV5-1	.	TRBJ2-3	CASSLAELTDTQYF	TGCGCCAGCAGCTTAGCTGAGCTCACAGATACGCAGTATTTT
TRBV7-3	.	TRBJ2-2	CASSLISNTGELFF	TGTGCCAGCAGCTTAATCAGTAACACCGGGGAGCTGTTTTTT
TRBV4-2	TRBD2	TRBJ2-1	CASSFALAGHNEQFF	TGTGCCAGCAGCTTTGCACTAGCGGGCCACAATGAGCAGTTCTTC
TRBV4-1	.	TRBJ2-7	CASSLTPRQRSSYEQYF	TGCGCCAGCAGCCTGACCCCGAGGCAGCGCAGCTCCTACGAGCAGTACTTC
TRBV4-3	.	TRBJ1-4	CASSQSYNEKLFF	TGCGCCAGCAGCCAATCTTATAATGAAAAACTGTTTTTT
TRBV2	TRBD1	TRBJ1-5	CASSQDREQPQHF	TGTGCCAGCAGTCAAGACAGGGAACAGCCCCAGCATTTT
TRBV10-1	.	TRBJ2-7	CASSDRLDYEQYF	TGCGCCAGCAGTGACCGACTAGACTACGAGCAGTACTTC
TRBV7-3	.	TRBJ2-1	CASSLPRGRDEQFF	TGTGCCAGCAGCTTGCCCAGGGGAAGAGATGAGCAGTTCTTC
TRBV29-1	TRBD1	TRBJ2-7	CSVIRRQGHEQYF	TGCAGCGTTATCCGTCGACAGGGTCACGAGCAGTACTTC
TRBV30	TRBD2	TRBJ2-3	CAWSGGSSGRRDTQYF	TGTGCCTGGAGTGGGGGGTCTAGCGGGAGAAGGGATACGCAGTATTTT
TRBV6-5	TRBD2	TRBJ2-1	CASSREGASYNEQFF	TGTGCCAGCAGTAGGGAGGGAGCTTCCTACAATGAGCAGTTCTTC
TRBV14	.	TRBJ1-1	CASSRFGRGNRENTEAFF	TGTGCCAGCAGCCGCTTTGGAAGAGGGAACAGGGAGAACACTGAAGCTTTCTTT
TRBV28	.	TRBJ2-7	CASVSRTFSYEQYF	TGTGCCAGCGTATCCCGGACATTCTCCTACGAGCAGTACTTC
TRBV15	TRBD1	TRBJ1-6	CATSRAHRGGDSPLHF	TGTGCCACCAGCAGGGCCCACAGGGGGGGAGATTCACCCCTCCACTTT
TRBV29-1	.	TRBJ1-1	CSVGELQGNTEAFF	TGCAGCGTTGGAGAACTGCAGGGGAACACTGAAGCTTTCTTT
TRBV5-6	.	TRBJ1-5	CASSSGQPRNQPQHF	TGTGCCAGCAGCTCTGGACAGCCGAGAAATCAGCCCCAGCATTTT
TRBV28	.	TRBJ2-2	CASRGLTNTGELFF	TGTGCCAGCAGAGGACTAACGAACACCGGGGAGCTGTTTTTT
TRBV27	TRBD1	TRBJ2-7	CASRTPGQGRPYEQYF	TGTGCCAGCAGAACCCCGGGACAGGGACGCCCCTACGAGCAGTACTTC
TRBV4-1	TRBD2	TRBJ2-3	CASSQEPILAGYTDTQYF	TGCGCCAGCAGCCAAGAACCTATTCTAGCGGGATACACAGATACGCAGTATTTT
TRBV5-6	TRBD1	TRBJ2-1	CASSLGTGVGEQFF	TGTGCCAGCAGCTTGGGGACAGGGGTAGGTGAGCAGTTCTTC